The clone carrying this T cell receptor (beta chain) was seen only once. This sample was included in a study of blood T cell repertoires in COVID-19. The method was immunoSEQ multiplex PCR; TCRdb's version includes in-frame clones alone and lacks a portion of them. In the table there are roughly 130,000 clones, under 95% of which are singletons. Germline V gives CDR1 SGHRS, CDR2 YFSETQ. The ends were cut back, 0 bases at V and 2 bases at J, with 8 bases in the middle. The CDR3 is 14 residues long. V is TRBV5-1 and J is TRBJ1-1; a weak D match, TRBD1 (5 bases). This TCR was recovered from a man over 45 with active COVID-19. Sequenced input: peripheral blood. The CDR3 here is CASSLGGTNTEAFF. The CDR3 DNA reads TGCGCCAGCAGCTTGGGGGGCACAAACACTGAAGCTTTCTTT.